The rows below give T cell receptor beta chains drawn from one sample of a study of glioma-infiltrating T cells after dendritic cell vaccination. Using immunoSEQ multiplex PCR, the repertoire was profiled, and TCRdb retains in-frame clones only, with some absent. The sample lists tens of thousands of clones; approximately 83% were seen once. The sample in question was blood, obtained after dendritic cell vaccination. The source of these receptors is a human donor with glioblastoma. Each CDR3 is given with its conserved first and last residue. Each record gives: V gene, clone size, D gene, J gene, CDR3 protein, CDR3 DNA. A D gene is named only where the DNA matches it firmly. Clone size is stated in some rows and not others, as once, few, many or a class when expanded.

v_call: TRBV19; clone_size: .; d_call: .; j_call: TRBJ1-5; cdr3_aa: CASGVAVASNQPQHF; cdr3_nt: TGTGCCAGTGGAGTTGCGGTGGCTAGCAATCAGCCCCAGCATTTT
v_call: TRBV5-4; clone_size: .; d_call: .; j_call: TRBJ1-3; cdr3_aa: CASSLDSSGNTIYF; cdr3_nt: TGTGCCAGCAGCTTAGACAGCTCTGGAAACACCATATATTTT
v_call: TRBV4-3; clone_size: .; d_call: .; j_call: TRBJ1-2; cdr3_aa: CASSQDDSLNYGYTF; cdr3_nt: TGCGCCAGCAGCCAAGATGACAGCCTAAACTATGGCTACACCTTC
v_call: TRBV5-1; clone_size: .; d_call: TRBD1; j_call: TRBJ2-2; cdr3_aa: CASSGRTGITGELFF; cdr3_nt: TGCGCCAGCAGCGGCCGGACAGGGATTACCGGGGAGCTGTTTTTT
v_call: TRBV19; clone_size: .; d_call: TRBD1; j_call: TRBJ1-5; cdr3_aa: CASSIGEGGYQPQHF; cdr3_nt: TGTGCCAGTAGTATAGGGGAAGGGGGCTATCAGCCCCAGCATTTT
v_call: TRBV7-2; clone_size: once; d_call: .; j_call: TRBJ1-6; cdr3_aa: CASSYSDSYYNSPLHF; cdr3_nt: TGTGCCAGCAGCTACTCAGACTCTTATTATAATTCACCCCTCCACTTT
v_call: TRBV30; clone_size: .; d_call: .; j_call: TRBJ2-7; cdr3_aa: CAWTPKGEYEQYF; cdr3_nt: TGTGCCTGGACCCCAAAGGGGGAATACGAGCAGTACTTC
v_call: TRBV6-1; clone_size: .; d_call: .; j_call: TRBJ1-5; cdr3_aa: CASSATKRQVQGVYNQPQHF; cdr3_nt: TGTGCCAGCAGTGCCACGAAGAGACAGGTGCAAGGGGTATACAATCAGCCCCAGCATTTT
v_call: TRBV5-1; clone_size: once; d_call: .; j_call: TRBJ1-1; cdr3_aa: CASSPVDNMNTEAFF; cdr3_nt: TGCGCCAGCAGCCCGGTGGACAACATGAACACTGAAGCTTTCTTT
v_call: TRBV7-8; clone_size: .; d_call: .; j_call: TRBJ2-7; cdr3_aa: CASSLDTLKYEQYF; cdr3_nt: TGTGCCAGCAGCTTGGACACCTTGAAGTACGAGCAGTACTTC
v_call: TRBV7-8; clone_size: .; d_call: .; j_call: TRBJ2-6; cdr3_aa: CASSLPYLSGANVLTF; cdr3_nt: TGTGCCAGCAGCCTCCCGTATCTCTCTGGGGCCAACGTCCTGACTTTC
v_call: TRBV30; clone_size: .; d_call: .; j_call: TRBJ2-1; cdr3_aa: CASTLVSDEQFF; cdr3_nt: TGTGCCTCCACCTTGGTATCGGATGAGCAGTTCTTC
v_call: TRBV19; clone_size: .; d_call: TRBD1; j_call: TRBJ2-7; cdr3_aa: CASGQTYEQYF; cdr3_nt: TGTGCCTCGGGACAGACCTACGAGCAGTACTTC
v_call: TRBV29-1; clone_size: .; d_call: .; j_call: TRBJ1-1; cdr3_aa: CSVRRGSTEAFF; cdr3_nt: TGCAGCGTACGAAGGGGGAGCACTGAAGCTTTCTTT
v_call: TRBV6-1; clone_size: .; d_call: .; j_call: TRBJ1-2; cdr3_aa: CASSEFQGNYGYTF; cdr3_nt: TGTGCCAGCAGTGAATTTCAGGGAAACTATGGCTACACCTTC
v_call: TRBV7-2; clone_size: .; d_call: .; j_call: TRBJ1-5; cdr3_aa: CASSLDVSGNQPQHF; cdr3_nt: TGTGCCAGCAGCTTAGATGTCTCGGGCAATCAGCCCCAGCATTTT
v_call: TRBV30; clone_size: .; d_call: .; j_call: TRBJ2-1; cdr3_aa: CAWRLVMGGRSNEQFF; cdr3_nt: TGTGCCTGGAGGCTTGTGATGGGGGGGCGGAGCAATGAGCAGTTCTTC
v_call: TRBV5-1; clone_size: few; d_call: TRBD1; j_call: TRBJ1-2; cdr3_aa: CASSSGGAFSGYTF; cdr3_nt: TGCGCCAGCAGCTCAGGGGGCGCATTCAGCGGCTACACCTTC
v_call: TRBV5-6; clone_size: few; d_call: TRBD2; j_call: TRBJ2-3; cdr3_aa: CASSSGLVSYTQYF; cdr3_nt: TGTGCCAGCAGCTCGGGACTAGTAAGTTATACGCAGTATTTT
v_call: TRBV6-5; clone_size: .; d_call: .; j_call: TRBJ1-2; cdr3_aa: CASSNARSSGYTF; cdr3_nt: TGTGCCAGCAGTAACGCGCGATCAAGTGGCTACACCTTC
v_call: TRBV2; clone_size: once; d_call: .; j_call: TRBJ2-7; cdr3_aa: CASRVPSSYEQYF; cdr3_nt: TGTGCCAGCAGGGTCCCGAGCTCCTACGAGCAGTACTTC
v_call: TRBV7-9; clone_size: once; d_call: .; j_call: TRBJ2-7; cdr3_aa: CASSLVLASSYEQYF; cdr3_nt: TGTGCCAGCAGCTTAGTACTCGCGAGCTCCTACGAGCAGTACTTC
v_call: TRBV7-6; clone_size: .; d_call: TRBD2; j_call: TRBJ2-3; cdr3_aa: CASSHRPGGPQWRTDTQYF; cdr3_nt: TGTGCCAGCAGCCACAGACCGGGGGGGCCGCAGTGGAGAACAGATACGCAGTATTTT
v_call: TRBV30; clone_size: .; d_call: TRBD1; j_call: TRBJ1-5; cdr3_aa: CAWSFKGAQPQHF; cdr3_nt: TGTGCCTGGAGTTTCAAGGGGGCTCAGCCCCAGCATTTT
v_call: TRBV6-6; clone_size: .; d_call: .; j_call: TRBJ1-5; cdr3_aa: CASSLGSQPQHF; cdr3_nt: TGTGCCAGCAGTTTGGGGAGTCAGCCCCAGCATTTT
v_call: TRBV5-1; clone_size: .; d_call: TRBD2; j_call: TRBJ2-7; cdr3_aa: CASSLTWSGGPSYEQYF; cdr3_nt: TGCGCCAGCAGCTTAACCTGGAGCGGGGGACCCTCCTACGAGCAGTACTTC
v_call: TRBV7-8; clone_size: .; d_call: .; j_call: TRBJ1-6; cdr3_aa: CASSSGLPSSYNSPLHF; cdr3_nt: TGTGCCAGCAGCTCCGGACTCCCGAGCTCCTATAATTCACCCCTCCACTTT
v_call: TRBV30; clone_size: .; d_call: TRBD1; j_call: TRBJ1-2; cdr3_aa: CAWSAGGNGYTF; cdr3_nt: TGTGCCTGGAGCGCAGGGGGCAATGGCTACACCTTC
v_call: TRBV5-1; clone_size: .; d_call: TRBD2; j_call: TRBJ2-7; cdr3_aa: CASSMGGGTNYEQYF; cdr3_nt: TGCGCCAGCAGCATGGGGGGTGGGACTAACTACGAGCAGTACTTC
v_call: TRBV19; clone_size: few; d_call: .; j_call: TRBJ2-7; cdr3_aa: CASTGKGGDYEQYF; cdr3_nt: TGTGCCAGTACGGGAAAGGGGGGGGACTACGAGCAGTACTTC
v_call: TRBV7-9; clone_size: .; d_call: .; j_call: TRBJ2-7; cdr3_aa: CASSPPTRPEQYF; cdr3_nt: TGTGCCAGCAGCCCCCCGACTCGGCCCGAGCAGTACTTC
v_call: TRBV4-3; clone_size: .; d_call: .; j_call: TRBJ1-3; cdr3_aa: CASSQGWTAGNTIYF; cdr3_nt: TGCGCCAGCAGCCAAGGATGGACAGCTGGAAACACCATATATTTT
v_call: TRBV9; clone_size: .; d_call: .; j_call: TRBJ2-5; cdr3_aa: CASSVGRGLGQETQYF; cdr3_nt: TGTGCCAGCAGCGTAGGTAGGGGTTTAGGCCAAGAGACCCAGTACTTC
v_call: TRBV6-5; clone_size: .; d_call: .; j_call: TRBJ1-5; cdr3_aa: CASSYSGGSNQPQHF; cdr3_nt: TGTGCCAGCAGTTACTCTGGCGGGAGCAATCAGCCCCAGCATTTT
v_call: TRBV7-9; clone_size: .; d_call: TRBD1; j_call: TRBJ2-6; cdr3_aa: CASSIGTAGANVLTF; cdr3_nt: TGTGCCAGCAGCATAGGGACAGCAGGGGCCAACGTCCTGACTTTC
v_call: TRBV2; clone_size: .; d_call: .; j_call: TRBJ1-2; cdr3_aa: CASSDGGQYGYTF; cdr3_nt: TGTGCCAGCAGTGACGGTGGACAGTATGGCTACACCTTC
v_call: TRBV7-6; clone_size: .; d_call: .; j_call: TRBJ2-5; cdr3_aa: CASSPPLGGETQYF; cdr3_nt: TGTGCCAGCAGCCCCCCGTTAGGCGGGGAGACCCAGTACTTC
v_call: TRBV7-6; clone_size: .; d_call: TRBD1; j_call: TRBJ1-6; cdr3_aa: CASSPGTGVESYNSPLHF; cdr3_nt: TGTGCCAGCAGCCCTGGGACAGGGGTAGAGTCCTATAATTCACCCCTCCACTTT